These 9 T cell receptor beta chains came from one sample sequenced in a study of cytomegalovirus exposure and HLA in healthy donors. Repertoires were generated with immunoSEQ multiplex PCR, while TCRdb's copy carries only in-frame clones and drops some. The repertoire holds roughly 250,000 clones, with 70% to 90% as singletons. Sequencing was performed on PBMCs. These receptors all stem from a woman in her twenties or thirties in good health and CMV-seropositive.

This chain uses TRBV29-1 with TRBJ2-5; TRBD1 is a possible D gene (6 bases). V lost 7 bases and J 4 bases, leaving 13 bases between the germline ends. The CDR3 runs to 12 residues. CDR1 is SQVTM and CDR2 is ANQGSEA in the germline V gene. The CDR3 spells CSAGGLIETQYF. CDR3 in DNA: TGCAGCGCTGGGGGCTTGATAGAGACCCAGTACTTC.

The chain has TRBV11-2 and TRBJ1-1; 7 nucleotides line up with TRBD1. CDR1 is SGHAT and CDR2 is FQNNGV in the germline V gene. The J segment lost 1 base and the V segment lost 4 bases, leaving 6 bases of the junction unmatched. The CDR3 spans 15 residues. In nucleotides, the CDR3 is TGTGCCAGCAGCTCAACGGGACAGAAGAACACTGAAGCTTTCTTT. Amino acids: CASSSTGQKNTEAFF.

The rearrangement uses TRBV19 and TRBJ2-7, with a tentative D call TRBD1 (5 bases). The CDR3 length is 14 residues. Germline-derived CDR1 and CDR2 are LNHDA and SQIVND (reference sequence). V lost 7 bases and J 5 bases, leaving 18 bases between the germline ends. The CDR3 spells CASMDGHGPHEQYF. CDR3 DNA sequence: TGTGCCAGTATGGACGGACACGGCCCACACGAGCAGTACTTC.

The chain links TRBV11-2 to TRBJ1-2, with D perhaps matching TRBD1 (5 bases). CDR3 length: 16 residues. Trimming removed 5 bases at V and 1 base at J, with 17 bases between. The V gene's germline CDR1 is SGHAT and CDR2 FQNNGV. The CDR3 loop is CASSVSGGNLNYGYTF. The CDR3 bases are TGTGCCAGCAGCGTCAGCGGGGGGAACCTTAACTATGGCTACACCTTC.

V is TRBV6-6 and J is TRBJ1-1, with a tentative D call TRBD1 (5 bases). The CDR3 runs 13 residues. Trimming stripped 6 bases from V and 5 bases from J, with 13 bases between. Germline assignment: CDR1 MNHNY and CDR2 SVGAGI (reference sequence). The CDR3 region has the DNA TGTGCCAGCAGGAAGACAGAGAGGACTGAAGCTTTCTTT. It encodes CASRKTERTEAFF.

DNA for the CDR3: TGTGCCAGCCTACAGGGGTGGGACACTGAAGCTTTCTTT. Translating gives CASLQGWDTEAFF. The chain is built from TRBV13 and TRBJ1-1; 7 bases map to TRBD1. Germline V CDR1 and CDR2: PRHDT, FYEKMQ (reference sequence). The CDR3 has 13 residues. With V trimmed by 8 bases and J by 3 bases, 6 bases remained unmatched.

This chain uses TRBV7-8 with TRBJ2-7; tentative D call: TRBD1 (6 bases). This CDR3 spans 14 amino acids. Trimming pared 1 base from V and 6 bases from J, leaving 13 bases between. Looked up from germline, CDR1 is SGHVS and CDR2 is FQNEAQ. The CDR3 coding sequence is TGTGCCAGCAGCTTAGGGGACACGTGGGGCGAGCAGTACTTC. It encodes CASSLGDTWGEQYF.

The rearrangement joins TRBV18 to TRBJ2-1; the match to TRBD2 covers 14 bases. The germline V gene has CDR1 KGHSH and CDR2 LQKENI. The ends lost 3 bases at V and 8 bases at J; junction bases unmatched: 0. There are 14 residues in the CDR3. Here the CDR3 DNA reads TGTGCCAGCTCACCGGGACTAGCGGGAGATGAGCAGTTCTTC. Translating gives CASSPGLAGDEQFF.

This clone was seen more than once but under ten times. The V gene is TRBV27, the J gene TRBJ2-7; 7 bases are a match to TRBD2. With V trimmed by 4 bases and J by 4 bases, 7 bases remained unmatched. Germline V CDR1 and CDR2: MNHEY, SMNVEV (reference sequence). The CDR3 extends over 14 amino acids. CDR3 residues: CASSSSGRVYEQYF. The CDR3 nucleotides are TGTGCCAGCAGTTCTTCAGGGAGGGTTTACGAGCAGTACTTC.